The next 22 T cell receptor beta chains were all read from a single sample in a study of T cells after posttransplantation cyclophosphamide. The protocol was immunoSEQ multiplex PCR, while the TCRdb copy is restricted to in-frame clones and leaves out a portion. The data show approximately 13,000 clones, with none appearing a single time. Busulfan-fludarabine conditioning, marrow transplant, and cyclophosphamide on days +3 and +4 were administered. Specimen: PBMCs, collected 950 to 1,200 days after allogeneic stem cell transplant with posttransplant cyclophosphamide. The receptor source for this set is a female patient between 40 and 50 years old who received an allogeneic stem cell transplant from a related donor, was CMV-positive, and had no GVHD. Some T cells may be graft donor cells.

A remark on this clone: This same CDR3 is encoded by further DNA sequences in the sample. In DNA form, the CDR3 reads TGTGCCTTTTTTATCAAACAGAAGACGGCATACGAGCAGTACTTC. It translates to CAFFIKQKTAYEQYF. J is TRBJ2-7 and V is TRBV9; D not resolved. Germline assignment: CDR1 SGDLS and CDR2 YYNGEE. The CDR3 length is 15 residues. V lost 10 bases and J 4 bases, leaving 24 bases between the germline ends.

This clone was seen a handful of times. J is TRBJ1-1 and V is TRBV7-9; TRBD1 agrees at 7 bases. Germline lookup yields CDR1 SEHNR and CDR2 FQNEAQ (reference sequence). The CDR3 is 13 amino acids. The J segment lost 5 bases and the V segment lost 5 bases, leaving 5 bases of the junction unmatched. CDR3 sequence (DNA): TGTGCCAGCAGCCAAATCAGGGGGACTGAAGCTTTCTTT. The encoded protein is CASSQIRGTEAFF.

This clone was observed many times. This chain links TRBV4-3 with TRBJ2-7, with D tentatively TRBD1 (5 bases). Trimming shortened V by 0 bases and J by 1 base, and 13 bases separated the two germline ends. The CDR3 runs 16 residues. The germline V gene has CDR1 LGHNA and CDR2 YSLEER. The CDR3 nucleotides read TGCGCCAGCAGCCAAGAAGGGGTCCCGGAATCCTACGAGCAGTACTTC. This translates into CASSQEGVPESYEQYF.

This clone has a handful of counts. The V and J genes are TRBV4-2 and TRBJ1-1; no clear D. With 1 base removed from V and 4 bases from J, the gap between germline ends came to 13 bases. This CDR3 comprises 15 residues. The germline CDR1 and CDR2 sequences are LGHNA and YNFKEQ. In DNA, the CDR3 is TGTGCCAGCAGCCAAGGGTTATTGGCTCCCACTGAAGCTTTCTTT. Encoded protein: CASSQGLLAPTEAFF.

This clone was detected ten times or more. The rearrangement uses TRBV11-3 and TRBJ2-6; 7 bases match TRBD1. The germline V gene has CDR1 SGHNT and CDR2 YENEEA. V shed 3 bases, J shed 1 base, and the junction held 9 bases outside the gene matches. This CDR3 is built from 18 residues. CDR3 sequence reads: CASSLGRGQGSGANVLTF. The CDR3, as DNA: TGTGCCAGCAGCTTGGGTAGGGGGCAGGGATCTGGGGCCAACGTCCTGACTTTC. The full variable domain, its missing parts supplied by reference TRBV11-3 and TRBJ2-6, is EAGVVQSPRYKIIEKKQPVAFWCNPISGHNTLYWYLQNLGQGPELLIRYENEEAVDDSQLPKDRFSAERLKGVDSTLKIQPAELGDSAVYLCASSLGRGQGSGANVLTFGAGSRLTVL.

This clone was observed a handful of times. This chain connects TRBV5-1 to TRBJ2-2, with 9 bases that match TRBD1. There are 17 residues in the CDR3. V dropped 3 bases and J dropped 4; count of bases not matched to a gene: 10. Germline CDR1 and CDR2: SGHRS and YFSETQ. As DNA, the CDR3 is TGCGCCAGCAGCTGGGGGGACAGGGTTCGTATCACCGGGGAGCTGTTTTTT. Protein: CASSWGDRVRITGELFF.

This clone was counted at least ten times. The genes are TRBV10-1 and TRBJ2-2; 8 bases align to TRBD2. The CDR3 extends over 15 amino acids. V was pared by 0 bases and J by 9 bases, with 6 bases of the junction left unmatched. Germline V gives CDR1 WNHNN, CDR2 SYGVQD (reference sequence). The CDR3 DNA sequence: TGCGCCAGCAGTGAGTCGGCTAGCGGGTGGCGGGAGCTGTTTTTT. It yields the protein CASSESASGWRELFF.

There are many counts of this clone. This chain connects TRBV5-4 to TRBJ2-3, with TRBD2 matching over 8 bases. V trimming: 4 bases; J trimming: 4 bases; junction bases outside the gene matches: 11. Germline loops: CDR1 SGHNT, CDR2 YYREEE (reference sequence). The CDR3 loop spans 16 amino acids. CDR3 region: CASSSKRGPEADTQYF. CDR3 bases: TGTGCCAGCAGCAGCAAGCGGGGGCCGGAGGCAGATACGCAGTATTTT. Complete variable domain (other parts from reference TRBV5-4 and TRBJ2-3): ETGVTQSPTHLIKTRGQQVTLRCSSQSGHNTVSWYQQALGQGPQFIFQYYREEENGRGNFPPRFSGLQFPNYSSELNVNALELDDSALYLCASSSKRGPEADTQYFGPGTRLTVL.

At least ten counts were recorded for this clone. The V gene is TRBV13, the J gene TRBJ2-5; 9 nucleotides agree with TRBD1. V was pared by 3 bases and J by 7 bases, with 6 bases of the junction left unmatched. The CDR3 runs 14 residues. Germline CDR1 and CDR2: PRHDT and FYEKMQ (reference sequence). This CDR3 is CASSLGQGLGTQYF. In DNA form, the CDR3 reads TGTGCCAGCAGCTTGGGACAGGGACTCGGGACCCAGTACTTC.

There are many counts of this clone. CDR3 protein: CAISGTSGETQYF. The CDR3 DNA reads as TGTGCCATATCCGGGACTAGCGGCGAGACCCAGTACTTC. The J gene is TRBJ2-5, the V gene TRBV10-3; 11 bases fit TRBD2. Looked up from germline, CDR1 is ENHRY and CDR2 is SYGVKD. With 9 bases clipped from V and 5 bases from J, the junction kept 5 bases outside the gene matches. This CDR3 comprises 13 residues.

The chain recombines TRBV27 with TRBJ1-2; 10 bases agree with TRBD1. CDR3 length: 16 amino acids. The V segment lost 4 bases and the J segment 3 bases; nucleotides outside the gene matches: 8. Per the germline V gene, CDR1 is MNHEY and CDR2 is SMNVEV (reference sequence). The CDR3 nucleotides read TGTGCCAGCAGTTACTCAGGACAGGGGGGTTACTATGGCTACACCTTC. Its protein is CASSYSGQGGYYGYTF.

The table lists this clone with a few counts. Compared with germline, one end of the junction differs, possibly owing to a read error. The genes are TRBV5-1 and TRBJ2-1; 11 bases align to TRBD2. The CDR3 consists of 14 residues. Germline-derived CDR1 and CDR2 are SGHRS and YFSETQ. This chain's CDR3 is CASSAQTSGALSVF. The CDR3 nucleotides are TGCGCCAGCAGCGCTCAGACTAGCGGGGCCCTGTCAGTCTTC.

This clone was picked up many times. This CDR3 reads CASSVEAGGPNEQFF. The CDR3 DNA follows: TGTGCCAGCAGCGTAGAAGCGGGGGGACCGAATGAGCAGTTCTTC. The rearrangement links TRBV9 to TRBJ2-1, with 9 bases aligning to TRBD2. The junction had 5 bases not matched to a gene; V was cut back by 0 bases and J by 7 bases. CDR1 is SGDLS and CDR2 is YYNGEE in the germline V gene. This CDR3 is 15 amino acids long.

This clone showed up just a few times. The chain recombines TRBV29-1 with TRBJ1-4; 8 bases line up with TRBD1. From germline, CDR1 is SQVTM and CDR2 ANQGSEA. J was trimmed by 7 bases and V by 5 bases; bases with no gene match: 6. This CDR3 has 13 amino acids. The CDR3 region is CSVQGQALEKLFF. Written as DNA, the CDR3 is TGCAGCGTTCAGGGACAGGCCCTTGAAAAACTGTTTTTT.

This clone was picked up many times. The rearrangement links TRBV19 to TRBJ2-5; 7 bases fit TRBD2. Germline V gene data show CDR1 as LNHDA and CDR2 as SQIVND (reference sequence). The CDR3 extends over 14 amino acids. Trimming removed 9 bases from V and 2 bases from J; junction bases left unmatched: 9. The CDR3 coding sequence is TGTGCCAGCTCGCTACGGACTAGTCAAGAGACCCAGTACTTC. Its protein is CASSLRTSQETQYF. The variable domain in full, completed from reference TRBV19 and TRBJ2-5, reads DGGITQSPKYLFRKEGQNVTLSCEQNLNHDAMYWYRQDPGQGLRLIYYSQIVNDFQKGDIAEGYSVSREKKESFPLTVTSAQKNPTAFYLCASSLRTSQETQYFGPGTRLLVL.

This clone appeared many times. CDR3 protein: CASSLAGNNSPLHF. The CDR3 coding sequence is TGTGCCAGCAGCTTGGCAGGGAATAATTCACCCCTCCACTTT. This chain joins TRBV7-3 and TRBJ1-6; TRBD1 might be the D (5 bases). Germline lookup yields CDR1 SGHTA and CDR2 FQGTGA. Between the trimmed V and J ends, which lost 3 bases and 5 bases, there was a span of 8 bases. The CDR3 contains 14 residues.

Ten or more counts support this clone. The chain recombines TRBV19 with TRBJ1-6; TRBD1 matches at 9 bases. The junction had 6 bases not matched to a gene; V was cut back by 6 bases and J by 6 bases. The CDR3 is 15 amino acids. Germline values: CDR1 LNHDA, CDR2 SQIVND (reference sequence). CDR3 nucleotide sequence: TGTGCCAGTAGCATATCGGACAGGGGTAATTCACCCCTCCACTTT. Protein product: CASSISDRGNSPLHF.

This clone was found many times. V gene TRBV5-1 combines with J gene TRBJ2-3; D may be TRBD2 (5 bases). The V end was cut by 4 bases, the J end by 6 bases, with 9 bases between. Germline CDR1 SGHRS, CDR2 YFSETQ. This CDR3 is 12 amino acids long. The CDR3 nucleotides read TGCGCCAGCAGCACGACGGGGGATACGCAGTATTTT. The encoded protein is CASSTTGDTQYF.

The chain combines TRBV18 with TRBJ2-2, with 7 bases fitting TRBD1. Germline CDR1 is KGHSH and CDR2 is LQKENI. V shed 0 bases, J shed 4 bases, and the junction held 2 bases outside the gene matches. The CDR3 is 15 amino acids. In DNA form, the CDR3 reads TGTGCCAGCTCACCACCTCCAGGGGGCACCGGGGAGCTGTTTTTT. It yields the protein CASSPPPGGTGELFF. Drawing the rest from reference TRBV18 and TRBJ2-2, the complete variable domain is NAGVMQNPRHLVRRRGQEARLRCSPMKGHSHVYWYRQLPEEGLKFMVYLQKENIIDESGMPKERFSAEFPKEGPSILRIQQVVRGDSAAYFCASSPPPGGTGELFFGEGSRLTVL.

This clone was seen at least ten times. The V call is TRBV2, the J call TRBJ2-1; possibly TRBD1 for D (6 bases). V was cut by 5 bases and J by 0 bases, with 8 bases left in between. The CDR3 has 14 amino acids. Per germline, CDR1 SNHLY and CDR2 FYNNEI. CDR3 coding DNA: TGTGCCAGCAGTAGGGACACCTCCTACAATGAGCAGTTCTTC. It translates to CASSRDTSYNEQFF.

This clone appeared a few times. The chain employs TRBV4-2 and TRBJ1-6; tentative D call: TRBD1 (5 bases). The V gene's germline CDR1 is LGHNA and CDR2 YNFKEQ. Trimming pared 1 base from V and 7 bases from J, leaving 17 bases between. This CDR3 spans 17 amino acids. CDR3 nucleotides: TGTGCCAGCAGCCAAGGAGGAAGGGGCTCGTGGAATTCACCCCTCCACTTT. Translating it yields CASSQGGRGSWNSPLHF.

This clone was seen many times. J is TRBJ1-2 and V is TRBV28, with 7 bases that match TRBD1. The CDR3 length is 12 residues. The germline gives CDR1 MDHEN, CDR2 SYDVKM. V lost 8 bases to trimming and J lost 7 bases; unmatched junction nucleotides: 7. The CDR3 loop reads CASCTGVGGYTF. In DNA form, the CDR3 reads TGTGCCAGCTGTACAGGGGTAGGTGGCTACACCTTC.